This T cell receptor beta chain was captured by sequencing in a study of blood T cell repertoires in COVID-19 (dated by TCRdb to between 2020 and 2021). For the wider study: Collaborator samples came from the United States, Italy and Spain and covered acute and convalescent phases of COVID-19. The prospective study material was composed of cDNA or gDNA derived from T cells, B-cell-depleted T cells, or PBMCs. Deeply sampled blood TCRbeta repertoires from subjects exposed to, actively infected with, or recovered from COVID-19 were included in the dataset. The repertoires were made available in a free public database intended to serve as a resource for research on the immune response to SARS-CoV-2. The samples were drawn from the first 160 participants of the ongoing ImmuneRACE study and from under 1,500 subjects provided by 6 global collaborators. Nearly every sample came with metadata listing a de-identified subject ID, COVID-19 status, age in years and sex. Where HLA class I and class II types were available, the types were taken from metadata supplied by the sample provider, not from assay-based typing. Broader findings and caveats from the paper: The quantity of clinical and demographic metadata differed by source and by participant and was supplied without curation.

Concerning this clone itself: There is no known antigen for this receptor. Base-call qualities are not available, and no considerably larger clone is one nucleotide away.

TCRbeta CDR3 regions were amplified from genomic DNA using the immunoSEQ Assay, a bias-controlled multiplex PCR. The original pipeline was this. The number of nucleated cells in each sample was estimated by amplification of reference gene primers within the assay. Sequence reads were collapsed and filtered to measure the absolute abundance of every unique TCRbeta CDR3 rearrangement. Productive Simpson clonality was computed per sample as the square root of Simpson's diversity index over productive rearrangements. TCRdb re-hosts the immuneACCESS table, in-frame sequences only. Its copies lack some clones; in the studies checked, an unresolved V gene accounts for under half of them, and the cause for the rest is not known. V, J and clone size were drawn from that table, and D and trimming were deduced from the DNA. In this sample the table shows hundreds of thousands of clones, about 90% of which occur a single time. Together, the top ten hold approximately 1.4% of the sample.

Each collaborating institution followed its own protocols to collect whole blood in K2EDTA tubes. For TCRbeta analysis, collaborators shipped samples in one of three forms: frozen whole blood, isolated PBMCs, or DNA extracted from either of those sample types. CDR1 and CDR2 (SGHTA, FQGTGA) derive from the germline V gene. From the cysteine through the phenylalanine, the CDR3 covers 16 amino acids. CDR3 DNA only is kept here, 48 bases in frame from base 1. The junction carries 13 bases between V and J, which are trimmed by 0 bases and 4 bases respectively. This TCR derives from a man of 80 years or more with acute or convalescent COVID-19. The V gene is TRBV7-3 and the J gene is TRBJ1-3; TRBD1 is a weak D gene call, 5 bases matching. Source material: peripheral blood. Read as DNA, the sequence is TGTGCCAGCAGCTTAACGGGGGGAAGTTCCGGAAACACCATATATTTT. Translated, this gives CASSLTGGSSGNTIYF.